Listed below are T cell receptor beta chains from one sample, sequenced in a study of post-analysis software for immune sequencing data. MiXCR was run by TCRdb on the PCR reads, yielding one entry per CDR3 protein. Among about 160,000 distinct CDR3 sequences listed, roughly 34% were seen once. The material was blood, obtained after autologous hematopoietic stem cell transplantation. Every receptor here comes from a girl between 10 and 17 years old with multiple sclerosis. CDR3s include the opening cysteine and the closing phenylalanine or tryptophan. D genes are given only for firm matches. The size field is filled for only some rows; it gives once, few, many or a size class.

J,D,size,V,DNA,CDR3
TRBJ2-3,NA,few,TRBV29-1,TGCAGCGTTGGGGGCATCGTGGATACGCAGTATTTT,CSVGGIVDTQYF
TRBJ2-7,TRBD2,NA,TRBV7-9,TGTGCCAGCACCTTGGGGGGGACCTACGAGCAGTACTTC,CASTLGGTYEQYF
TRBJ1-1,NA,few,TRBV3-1,TGTGCCAGCAGCCATTGGAGGGACACTGAAGCTTTCTTT,CASSHWRDTEAFF
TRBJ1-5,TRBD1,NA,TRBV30,TGTGCCTGGAGTGTCGGGACAGGGAAGTGGGGCAATCAGCCCCAGCATTTT,CAWSVGTGKWGNQPQHF
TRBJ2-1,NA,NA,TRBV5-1,TGCGCCAGCAGCTTGGCGAACGCAGAACTATTATACAATGAGCAGTTCTTC,CASSLANAELLYNEQFF
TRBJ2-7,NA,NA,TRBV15,TGTGCCACCAGCAGAGGAAGGTACAATGAGCAGTACTTC,CATSRGRYNEQYF
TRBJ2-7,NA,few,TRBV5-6,TGTGCCAGCAGCTCGGGGCCAGGGGCTGGGGACGAGCAGTACTTC,CASSSGPGAGDEQYF
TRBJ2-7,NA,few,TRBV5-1,TGCGCCAGCAGCTTGGGCGGGGGCAGGGGCTCCTACGAGCAGTACTTC,CASSLGGGRGSYEQYF
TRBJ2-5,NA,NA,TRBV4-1,TGCGCCAGCAGCCCAGCGACGGGGGAGACCCAGTACTTC,CASSPATGETQYF
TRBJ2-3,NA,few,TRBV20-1,TGCAGTGCCACCCAGGGGAAGATCACTAGCACAGATACGCAGTATTTT,CSATQGKITSTDTQYF
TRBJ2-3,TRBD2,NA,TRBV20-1,TGCAGTGCATCGGATAGCGGGGCCGCAGATACGCAGTATTTT,CSASDSGAADTQYF
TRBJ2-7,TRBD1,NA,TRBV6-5,TGTGCCAGTAGGGACAGGGTCAACGAGCAGTACTTC,CASRDRVNEQYF
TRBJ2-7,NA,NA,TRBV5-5,TGTGCCAGCAGCCCCTGGAAGGAGTTCGAGCAGTACTTC,CASSPWKEFEQYF
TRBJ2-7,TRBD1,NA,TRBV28,TGTGCCAGCAGCCCGGACAGGGGGCCGTATATCTCCTACGAGCAGTACTTC,CASSPDRGPYISYEQYF
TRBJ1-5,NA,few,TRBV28,TGTGCCAGCAGTTTATTAGACACTCATCAGCCCCAGCATTTT,CASSLLDTHQPQHF
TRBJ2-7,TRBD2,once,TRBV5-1,TGCGCCAGCAGCTGGGGGGGGACTAGCGCCTACGAGCAGTACTTC,CASSWGGTSAYEQYF
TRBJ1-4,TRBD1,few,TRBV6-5,TGTGCCAGCAGTTACTCAGCAGGGGGCCCTGAAAAACTGTTTTTT,CASSYSAGGPEKLFF
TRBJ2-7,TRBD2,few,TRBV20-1,TGCAGTGCTAGAGATCATCGTCCGGGACTAGCGGCATACGAGCAGTACTTC,CSARDHRPGLAAYEQYF
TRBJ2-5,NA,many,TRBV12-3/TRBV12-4,TGTGCCAGCAGTAGGGGAGAAGAGACCCAGTACTTC,CASSRGEETQYF
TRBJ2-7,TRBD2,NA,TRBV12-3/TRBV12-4,TGTGCCAGCGGATCCCCGGGGGGTAGCTCCTACGAGCAGTACTTC,CASGSPGGSSYEQYF
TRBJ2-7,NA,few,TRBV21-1,TGTGCCAGCAGCAAATGGGACAGCGATGAATACGAGCAGTACTTC,CASSKWDSDEYEQYF
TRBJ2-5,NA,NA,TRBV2,TGTGCCAGCACCCGCCTGGAGGGTCTAGAGACCCAGTACTTC,CASTRLEGLETQYF
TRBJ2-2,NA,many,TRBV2,TGTGCCAGCAGTGGCGGCCAGAACACCGGGGAGCTGTTTTTT,CASSGGQNTGELFF
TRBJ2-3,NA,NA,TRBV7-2,TGTGCCAGCAGCGCTAGGAGCACAGATACGCAGTATTTT,CASSARSTDTQYF
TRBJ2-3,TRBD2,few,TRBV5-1,TGCGCCAGCAGCTTGATACTAGCGGGTTTCACAGATACGCAGTATTTT,CASSLILAGFTDTQYF
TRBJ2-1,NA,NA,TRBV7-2,TGTGCCAGCAGCTTATGGCTAGCCGACAATGAGCAGTTCTTC,CASSLWLADNEQFF
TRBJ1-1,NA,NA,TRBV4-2,TGTGCCAGCAGCCAAGATCCAGGAATTGGGGGTAGGACTGAAGCTTTCTTT,CASSQDPGIGGRTEAFF
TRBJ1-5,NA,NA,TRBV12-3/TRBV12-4,TGTGCCAGCAGTTTCGGTGGACAGCCCCAGCATTTT,CASSFGGQPQHF
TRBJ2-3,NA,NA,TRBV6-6,TGTGCCGGCAAGGCAGGTTCAGATACGCAGTATTTT,CAGKAGSDTQYF
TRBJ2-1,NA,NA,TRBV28,TGTGCCAGCAGTTTACCCCGGCAGGGGGGGCAGTTCTTC,CASSLPRQGGQFF
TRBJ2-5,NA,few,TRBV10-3,TGTGCCATCAGTGAGAGGGGGGGGACCCAGTACTTC,CAISERGGTQYF
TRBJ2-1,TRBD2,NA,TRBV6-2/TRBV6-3,TGTGCCAGCACCCGATTAGCGGGAGGGCCTTCCTACAATGAGCAGTTCTTC,CASTRLAGGPSYNEQFF
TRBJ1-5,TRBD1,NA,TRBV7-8,TGTGCCAGCAGCCATAACAGGGGAAATCAGCCCCAGCATTTT,CASSHNRGNQPQHF
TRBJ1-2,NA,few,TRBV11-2,TGTGCCAGCAGCTCTACGTACGGCTATGGCTACACCTTC,CASSSTYGYGYTF
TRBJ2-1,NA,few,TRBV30,TGTGCCTGGAGTGTACGGGATGAGCAGTTCTTC,CAWSVRDEQFF
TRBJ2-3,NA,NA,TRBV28,TGTGCCAGCGCCCCGATGGACATCTTTAGCACAGATACGCAGTATTTT,CASAPMDIFSTDTQYF
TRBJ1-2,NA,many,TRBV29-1,TGCAGCGTCTCAGGCTATTATGGCTACACCTTC,CSVSGYYGYTF
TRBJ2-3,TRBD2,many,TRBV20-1,TGCAGTGCAGAACGGACTAGCGGGATAACAGATACGCAGTATTTT,CSAERTSGITDTQYF
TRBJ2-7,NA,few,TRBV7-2,TGTGCCAGCAGCTTAGTGACCGGATCGAACTACGAGCAGTACTTC,CASSLVTGSNYEQYF
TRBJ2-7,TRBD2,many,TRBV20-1,TGCAGTGCTGGACTAGCGGGAGAGGTCTACGAGCAGTACTTC,CSAGLAGEVYEQYF
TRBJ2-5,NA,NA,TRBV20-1,TGCAGTGCTAATCACCTTTGGGAGCAGTACTTC,CSANHLWEQYF
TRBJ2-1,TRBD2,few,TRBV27,TGTGCCAGCAGTCTTAGCGGGAGTCCTTTGAATGAGCAGTTCTTC,CASSLSGSPLNEQFF
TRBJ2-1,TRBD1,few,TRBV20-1,TGCAGTGCTGATGGGGACAGGGGGAATGAGCAGTTCTTC,CSADGDRGNEQFF
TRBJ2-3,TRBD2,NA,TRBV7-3,TGTGCCAGCAGCTTAATTGGGACTATCACAGATACGCAGTATTTT,CASSLIGTITDTQYF
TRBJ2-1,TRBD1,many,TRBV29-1,TGCAGCGTGAACCTAGGACAGGCGGGTTCGCGGTGGAATGAGCAGTTCTTC,CSVNLGQAGSRWNEQFF
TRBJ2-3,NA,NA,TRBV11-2,TGTGCCAGCAGCTTCCTTCTAGGAGATACGCAGTATTTT,CASSFLLGDTQYF
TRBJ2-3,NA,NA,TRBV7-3,TGTGCCAGCAGTCCGGACCGGGGCCGCGGGAAGTATTTT,CASSPDRGRGKYF
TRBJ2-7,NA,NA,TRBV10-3,TGCGCCATCAGTGTCACCGAGGAGGCTATCTCCTACGAGCAGTACTTC,CAISVTEEAISYEQYF
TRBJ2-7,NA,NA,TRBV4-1,TGCGCCAGCAGCCAAGAGGAAATACCAGCCTACGAGCAGTACTTC,CASSQEEIPAYEQYF
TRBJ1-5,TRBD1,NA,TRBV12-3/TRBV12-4,TGTGCCAGCAGCCGTCGACAGGGAGGGACCTATCAGCCCCAGCATTTT,CASSRRQGGTYQPQHF
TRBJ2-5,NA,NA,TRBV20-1,TGCAGTGCTCAATCCCACCAGGACAGTTTGTGGACCCAGTACTTC,CSAQSHQDSLWTQYF
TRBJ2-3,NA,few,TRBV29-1,TGCAGCACCCAACTAGAGAGCACAGATACGCAGTATTTT,CSTQLESTDTQYF
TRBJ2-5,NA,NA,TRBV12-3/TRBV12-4,TGTGCCAGCAGTGTAGGCTGGGGGACGGAGACCCAGTACTTC,CASSVGWGTETQYF
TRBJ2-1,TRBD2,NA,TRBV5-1,TGCGCCAGCGGGGAGGGAGTAACCTACAATGAGCAGTTCTTC,CASGEGVTYNEQFF
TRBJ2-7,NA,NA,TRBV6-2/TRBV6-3,TGTGCCAGCAGCCGCTCTAGGAGCTACGAGCAGTACTTC,CASSRSRSYEQYF
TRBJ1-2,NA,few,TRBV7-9,TGTGCCAGCAGCTTAGAGGACGGGAGCTATGGCTACACCTTC,CASSLEDGSYGYTF
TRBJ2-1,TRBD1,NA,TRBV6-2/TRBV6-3,TGTGCCAGCAGTTACCACTCCGGGACAGGGGGCAACAATGGGCAGTTCTTC,CASSYHSGTGGNNGQFF
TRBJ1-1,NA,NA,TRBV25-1,TGTGCCAGCAGTGATGTACAGGGCCGGGGAATGAACACTGAAGCTTTCTTT,CASSDVQGRGMNTEAFF
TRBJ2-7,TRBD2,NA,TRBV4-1,TGCGCCAGCAGCCAAGAGGGACTAGCGGGACGTTACGAGCAGTACTTC,CASSQEGLAGRYEQYF
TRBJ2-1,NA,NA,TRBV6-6,TGTGCCAGCAGTTACTCTGCCCTATACAATGAGCAGTTCTTC,CASSYSALYNEQFF